These 13 T cell receptor beta chains were sequenced from one sample in a study of neurological immune-mediated disorders. Each CDR3 protein is one row after TCRdb ran MiXCR on the 5' RACE reads. Among 75,000 to 85,000 distinct CDR3 sequences listed, more than 15% were seen once. The material sequenced was PBMCs. The source is a woman aged 40 to 50 in good health.

This clonotype has at least ten counts. The chain uses TRBV7-3 and TRBJ2-7, with D unclear. CDR1 SGHTA and CDR2 FQGTGA come from the germline V gene. Trimming left V 5 bases short and J 7 bases short, with 21 bases between. The CDR3 totals 15 residues. CDR3 in DNA: TGTGCCAGCAGCCCGACTGGTTTAGGGTTAGGGGAGCAGTACTTC. Amino acids: CASSPTGLGLGEQYF. Looking up the rest from reference TRBV7-3 and TRBJ2-7 gives the full variable domain: GAGVSQTPSNKVTEKGKYVELRCDPISGHTALYWYRQSLGQGPEFLIYFQGTGAADDSGLPNDRFFAVRPEGSVSTLKIQRTERGDSAVYLCASSPTGLGLGEQYFGPGTRLTVT.

This clonotype was found many times. V gene TRBV20-1 combines with J gene TRBJ1-6, with TRBD1 identical over 7 bases. Germline V gene data show CDR1 as DFQATT and CDR2 as SNEGSKA (reference sequence). J lost 14 bases, V lost 6 bases, and 16 bases had no gene match. The CDR3 has 14 amino acids. CDR3 in DNA: TGCAGTGCGGGAGGAGGACAGGTAACCCAGGCCCTCCACTTT. The encoded protein is CSAGGGQVTQALHF.

By its share, this clonotype is medium-sized. This sequence joins TRBV7-2 and TRBJ1-1; D might be TRBD1 (5 bases). With 5 bases removed from V and 4 bases from J, the gap between germline ends came to 17 bases. The CDR3 consists of 15 residues. Germline assignment: CDR1 SGHTA and CDR2 FQGNSA. CDR3 sequence reads: CASSRFWGGTTEAFF. CDR3 nucleotides: TGTGCCAGCAGCCGCTTTTGGGGGGGGACCACTGAAGCTTTCTTT. Full variable domain (remainder filled in from reference TRBV7-2 and TRBJ1-1): GAGVSQSPSNKVTEKGKDVELRCDPISGHTALYWYRQSLGQGLEFLIYFQGNSAPDKSGLPSDRFSAERTGGSVSTLTIQRTQQEDSAVYLCASSRFWGGTTEAFFGQGTRLTVV.

In its sample, this clonotype was seen a few times. The gene calls are TRBV20-1 and TRBJ1-2; 12 bases map to TRBD1. Germline V gene lookup returns CDR1 DFQATT and CDR2 SNEGSKA (reference sequence). There are 15 residues in the CDR3. Losses at the gene ends were 5 bases for V and 4 bases for J; bases not matched to a gene: 8. CDR3 DNA sequence: TGCAGTGCTGGTAACCGGGACAGGGGGCTCTATGGCTACACCTTC. Its translation: CSAGNRDRGLYGYTF.

In its sample, this clonotype was seen a few times. The chain employs TRBV10-2 and TRBJ2-7; D gene unclear. This CDR3 is 14 amino acids long. Germline V CDR1 and CDR2: WSHSY, SAAADI. V lost 4 bases to trimming and J lost 4 bases, with 14 bases between them. The CDR3 reads CASSVGLQLYEQYV. For the CDR3, the DNA is TGCGCCAGCAGTGTCGGGCTGCAGTTATACGAGCAGTACGTC.

This clonotype showed up many times. The V call is TRBV3-1, the J call TRBJ2-1; D ambiguous. The V gene lost 0 bases and the J gene lost 5 bases, with 5 bases spanning the gap. Looked up from germline, CDR1 is LGHDT and CDR2 is YNNKEL (reference sequence). The CDR3 sequence is 13 residues long. The CDR3 DNA sequence: TGTGCCAGCAGCCAAGACGCGAACAATGAGCAGTTCTTC. Translating gives CASSQDANNEQFF.

This chain joins TRBV6-6 and TRBJ1-1; 11 nucleotides line up with TRBD1. Germline V gene data show CDR1 as MNHNY and CDR2 as SVGAGI (reference sequence). The CDR3 length is 17 residues. Germline trimming cut 6 bases from V and 0 bases from J; bases unmatched to any gene: 9. The CDR3 spells CASRSGQGATVNTEAFF. The CDR3 DNA reads TGTGCCAGCAGATCTGGACAGGGGGCGACGGTGAACACTGAAGCTTTCTTT.

This clonotype has ten or more counts. V usage is TRBV6-5 and J usage is TRBJ2-6; 8 bases map to TRBD2. This CDR3 contains 18 residues. V trimming: 5 bases; J trimming: 4 bases; junction bases outside the gene matches: 13. Germline CDR1 and CDR2: MNHEY and SVGAGI. CDR3 sequence (DNA): TGTGCCAGCAGTCGTTACGGTGGCGGGGGGCCCGGGGCCAACGTCCTGACTTTC. Residues: CASSRYGGGGPGANVLTF.

The rearrangement joins TRBV30 to TRBJ2-5; D remains ambiguous. Germline CDR1 is GTSNPN and CDR2 is SVGIG (reference sequence). Trimming left V 1 base short and J 3 bases short, with 9 bases between. This CDR3 contains 13 residues. The CDR3 bases are TGTGCCTGGAGTGACCGCCCTAAAGAGACCCAGTACTTC. This sequence encodes CAWSDRPKETQYF.

This clonotype has a count of ten or more. The V and J genes are TRBV12-3 or TRBV12-4 and TRBJ1-1, with unresolved D. The CDR3 is 14 amino acids. V was trimmed by 3 bases and J by 5 bases, leaving 13 bases between them. The CDR3 is CASSFGGSWTEAFF. Here the CDR3 DNA reads TGTGCCAGCAGTTTCGGTGGGTCCTGGACTGAAGCTTTCTTT.

The table lists this clonotype with many counts. CDR3 bases: TGTGCCAGCAGTGCCCGGACAGGGGGTAGAGAAAAACTGTTTTTT. Translated, it gives CASSARTGGREKLFF. The V call is TRBV6-5, the J call TRBJ1-4; 10 bases map to TRBD1. Germline V gives CDR1 MNHEY, CDR2 SVGAGI. This CDR3 contains 15 residues. Germline trimming cut 5 bases from V and 8 bases from J; bases unmatched to any gene: 8.

Ten or more counts support this clonotype. The rearrangement uses TRBV20-1 and TRBJ1-2; D is unclear. The CDR3 is 11 amino acids. CDR1 is DFQATT and CDR2 is SNEGSKA in the germline V gene (reference sequence). Trimming left V 6 bases short and J 6 bases short, with 11 bases between. The CDR3 DNA sequence: TGCAGTGCCAAACCCCCGAATGGCTACACCTTC. Its protein product is CSAKPPNGYTF.

This clonotype showed up many times. The gene calls are TRBV12-3 or TRBV12-4 and TRBJ2-3, with a possible D match to TRBD1 (6 bases). This CDR3 has 14 residues. V dropped 5 bases and J dropped 5 bases, with 14 bases sitting between them. The CDR3: CASSDWTAVDTQYF. In DNA, the CDR3 is TGTGCCAGCAGTGACTGGACAGCCGTAGATACGCAGTATTTT.